One sample yielded the 7 T cell receptor beta chains listed below, sequenced in a study of blood T cell repertoires in COVID-19. Using immunoSEQ multiplex PCR, the repertoire was profiled, and TCRdb retains in-frame clones only, with some absent. Of about 120,000 clones listed, 70% to 90% are singletons. The specimen sequenced was peripheral blood. These receptors originate from a human donor in a cohort sampled during active COVID-19.

V gene TRBV7-3 combines with J gene TRBJ2-7; D may be TRBD2 (5 bases). The CDR3 consists of 13 residues. The germline V gene has CDR1 SGHTA and CDR2 FQGTGA. The V end was cut by 5 bases, the J end by 0 bases, with 8 bases between. The CDR3 DNA follows: TGTGCCAGCAGCCCTAGCAGCTCCTACGAGCAGTACTTC. Its protein product is CASSPSSSYEQYF.

The rearrangement joins TRBV4-3 to TRBJ2-1, with a tentative D call TRBD1 (5 bases). The V end lost 0 bases, the J end lost 9 bases, and 18 bases lay between the germline ends. The CDR3 extends over 16 amino acids. Germline V gene data show CDR1 as LGHNA and CDR2 as YSLEER. CDR3 sequence reads: CASSQDRGREVSEQFF. DNA of the CDR3: TGCGCCAGCAGCCAAGATAGAGGCAGGGAAGTAAGTGAGCAGTTCTTC.

The rearrangement uses TRBV3-1 (or the pseudogene TRBV3-2) and TRBJ1-2, with D perhaps TRBD1 (6 bases). The CDR3 spans 13 residues. The germline V gene encodes CDR1 LGHDT and CDR2 YNNKEL (reference sequence). V was clipped by 1 base and J by 6 bases, with 9 bases between them. The CDR3 coding sequence is TGTGCCAGCAGCCAAGCGGCAGGGGATGGCTACACCTTC. It yields the protein CASSQAAGDGYTF.

V is TRBV19 and J is TRBJ2-1; D might be TRBD2 (5 bases). The CDR3 has 15 amino acids. The V end lost 2 bases, the J end lost 5 bases, and 13 bases lay between the germline ends. Germline CDR1 and CDR2: LNHDA and SQIVND (reference sequence). DNA for the CDR3: TGTGCCAGTAGTATAACTAGTTTCGACAACAATGAGCAGTTCTTC. Translation: CASSITSFDNNEQFF.

The V gene is TRBV12-3 or TRBV12-4, the J gene TRBJ1-5; D is undetermined. The CDR3 has 12 amino acids. The V end was cut by 4 bases, the J end by 3 bases, with 4 bases between. CDR3 bases: TGTGCCAGCAGTTACAACAATCAGCCCCAGCATTTT. It translates to CASSYNNQPQHF.

This chain joins TRBV4-1 and TRBJ2-3; 11 bases are a match to TRBD2. This CDR3 region has 16 residues. The trim removed 4 bases at V and 4 bases at J, leaving 7 bases unmatched. Germline V gene data show CDR1 as MGHRA and CDR2 as YSYEKL. The CDR3 region is CASSRSGGAGADTQYF. The CDR3 DNA sequence: TGCGCCAGCAGCCGTAGCGGGGGGGCCGGGGCAGATACGCAGTATTTT.

This chain uses TRBV4-3 with TRBJ2-5; 8 positions match TRBD1. This CDR3 has 15 amino acids. Per germline, CDR1 LGHNA and CDR2 YSLEER. J gave up 5 bases and V 5 bases, and 10 bases lay outside the gene matches. CDR3 nucleotide sequence: TGCGCCAGCAGCAGTGACAGGGGTTCGGTGGAGACCCAGTACTTC. This gives the protein CASSSDRGSVETQYF.